This TCR beta chain is drawn from a study of blood T cell repertoires in COVID-19 (dated by TCRdb to about 2020). Regarding the complete study: Samples covering the acute and convalescent phases of COVID-19 were provided by collaborators in the United States, Italy and Spain. The repertoires were made available in a free public database intended to serve as a resource for research on the immune response to SARS-CoV-2. Subjects who had been exposed to COVID-19, were actively infected with it, or had recovered from it provided the deeply sampled blood TCRbeta repertoires that made up the dataset. Samples were obtained from the ongoing ImmuneRACE study (first 160 participants) and from about 1,300 subjects provided by 6 global collaborators. Where HLA class I and class II types were available, the types were taken from metadata supplied by the sample provider, not from assay-based typing. Sample metadata almost always included a de-identified subject ID, COVID-19 status, age in years and sex. The prospective study material was composed of cDNA or gDNA derived from T cells, B-cell-depleted T cells, or PBMCs.

Concerning this clone itself: What this receptor recognizes is not known. There are no base qualities to consult, and no much larger clone falls within one base.

Collaborating institutions collected whole blood in K2EDTA tubes following their own protocols. For TCRbeta analysis, collaborators shipped samples as frozen whole blood, isolated PBMCs, or DNA extracted from either of those sample types. The immunoSEQ Assay, a bias-controlled multiplex PCR, was used to amplify TCRbeta CDR3 regions from genomic DNA. Per the authors' processing: The number of nucleated cells in each sample was estimated from the amplification of reference gene primers within the assay. Sequence reads were collapsed and filtered to measure the absolute abundance of every unique TCRbeta CDR3 rearrangement. Productive Simpson clonality was computed per sample as the square root of Simpson's diversity index over productive rearrangements. What TCRdb holds here is the immuneACCESS table cut down to in-frame rearrangements. Part of the clones is not present; checked against another copy, under half of the missing clones reflect an unresolved V gene, and the others are unexplained. V, J and clone size were drawn from that table, and D and trimming were deduced from the DNA. In this sample the table shows approximately 350,000 clones, roughly 90% of which occur a single time. More than 1% of the sample belongs to the ten largest clones.

Overall results and qualifications from the work: How much clinical and demographic metadata was included differed by source and by participant, and the metadata was provided uncurated.

The CDR3 holds 14 amino acids from the cysteine to the phenylalanine. CDR3 DNA is the only sequence kept; it has 42 bases, read in frame from the first base. In the germline V gene (reference sequence), CDR1 corresponds to SEHNR and CDR2 to FQNEAQ. V sheds 5 bases and J sheds 8 bases, leaving 18 bases between their ends. The sequence was collected from a man aged 40-49 years with acute or convalescent COVID-19. Input material: peripheral blood. The receptor chain draws on TRBV7-9 and TRBJ1-2, with an unclear D gene assignment. In nucleotides, the sequence is TGTGCCAGCAGCGGACCGGGATCCACGATCGGCTACACCTTC. Translated, this gives CASSGPGSTIGYTF.